Listed here are 28 T cell receptor beta chains from one sample, sequenced in a study of Tregs in tolerant kidney transplant recipients. Clones were read by immunoSEQ multiplex PCR, and TCRdb kept only the in-frame ones, dropping some. There are about 240,000 clones in the sample; about 80% occur only once, and 0.5% to 0.65% lies in the top ten. Specimen: CD4+ T cells from blood. The receptors originated from a human donor in good health.

The rearrangement uses TRBV19 and TRBJ2-2; 8 nucleotides align to TRBD1. Per the germline V gene, CDR1 is LNHDA and CDR2 is SQIVND (reference sequence). CDR3 length: 14 residues. Losses at the gene ends were 4 bases for V and 6 bases for J; bases not matched to a gene: 4. CDR3 amino acids: CASSRTGRSGELFF. The CDR3, as DNA: TGTGCCAGTAGTAGGACAGGGCGGTCCGGGGAGCTGTTTTTT.

This chain joins TRBV29-1 and TRBJ1-6, with 9 positions matching TRBD1. V dropped 6 bases and J dropped 9; count of bases not matched to a gene: 6. CDR1 is SQVTM and CDR2 is ANQGSEA in the germline V gene. The CDR3 is 13 residues long. The DNA of the CDR3 is TGCAGCGTCCAACAGGGGGCTGGTTCACCCCTCCACTTT. It yields the protein CSVQQGAGSPLHF.

This chain uses TRBV27 with TRBJ2-3, with 8 nucleotides matching TRBD2. The J segment lost 2 bases and the V segment lost 4 bases, leaving 8 bases of the junction unmatched. The CDR3 spans 16 residues. Germline-derived CDR1 and CDR2 are MNHEY and SMNVEV (reference sequence). The CDR3, as DNA: TGTGCCAGCAGTTCATTCTGGCGGGAGGACACAGATACGCAGTATTTT. Protein sequence: CASSSFWREDTDTQYF.

The rearrangement uses TRBV10-1 and TRBJ2-1, with 9 bases matching TRBD2. V gave up 2 bases and J gave up 15 bases; unmatched junction bases: 5. This CDR3 has 12 residues. Germline V CDR1 and CDR2: WNHNN, SYGVQD (reference sequence). The CDR3 loop is CASSEAAGGTFF. The CDR3 coding sequence is TGCGCCAGCAGTGAGGCAGCGGGAGGAACGTTCTTC.

The genes are TRBV27 and TRBJ1-1, with a weak D call TRBD1 (5 bases). CDR1 and CDR2 (germline): MNHEY, SMNVEV (reference sequence). With 4 bases removed from V and 10 bases from J, the gap between germline ends came to 19 bases. The CDR3 runs to 14 residues. The CDR3 DNA is TGTGCCAGCAGTTCCACCGGGACCGGCACGAGAGCTTTCTTT. Its translation: CASSSTGTGTRAFF.

The CDR3, as DNA: TGTGCCAGCAGTTGGGGGGCACGCACTGAAGCTTTCTTT. It is translated as CASSWGARTEAFF. The rearrangement links TRBV27 to TRBJ1-1, with D tentatively TRBD1 (6 bases). This CDR3 comprises 13 residues. Trimming pared 4 bases from V and 4 bases from J, leaving 10 bases between. The germline V gene has CDR1 MNHEY and CDR2 SMNVEV (reference sequence).

The chain has TRBV5-6 and TRBJ2-3; 13 bases match TRBD2. J was trimmed by 2 bases and V by 0 bases; bases with no gene match: 3. Germline V CDR1 and CDR2: SGHDT, YYEEEE. This CDR3 spans 17 amino acids. CDR3 in DNA: TGTGCCAGCAGCTTGGCGGGACTAGCGGGATCCACAGATACGCAGTATTTT. Amino acids: CASSLAGLAGSTDTQYF.

The chain carries TRBV11-2 and TRBJ2-2; 7 nucleotides agree with TRBD1. V was pared by 6 bases and J by 13 bases, with 11 bases of the junction left unmatched. The germline CDR1 and CDR2 sequences are SGHAT and FQNNGV. The CDR3 totals 13 residues. CDR3 sequence (DNA): TGTGCCAGCAGTCTTACGGGACAGTTGATGCTGTTTTTT. It encodes CASSLTGQLMLFF.

V gene TRBV5-8 combines with J gene TRBJ1-4; D remains unclear. The germline V and J ends were trimmed by 0 bases and 4 bases, with 1 base remaining between them. In germline, CDR1 is SGHTS, CDR2 YDEGEE. The CDR3 totals 12 residues. The CDR3 DNA follows: TGTGCCAGCAGCTTGGGTAATGAAAAACTGTTTTTT. Translation gives CASSLGNEKLFF. Full variable domain (rest looked up from reference TRBV5-8 and TRBJ1-4): EAGVTQSPTHLIKTRGQQATLRCSPISGHTSVYWYQQALGLGLQFLLWYDEGEERNRGNFPPRFSGRQFPNYSSELNVNALELEDSALYLCASSLGNEKLFFGSGTQLSVL.

The V gene is TRBV15, the J gene TRBJ1-5; D is uncertain. Germline values: CDR1 LNHNV, CDR2 YYDKDF (reference sequence). The CDR3 runs to 17 residues. V lost 4 bases and J 0 bases, leaving 16 bases between the germline ends. This chain's CDR3 is CATSTSSGDYSNQPQHF. The CDR3 region has the DNA TGTGCCACCAGCACAAGTTCAGGAGATTATAGCAATCAGCCCCAGCATTTT.

Details on this clone: The junction shows a germline mismatch at one end, possibly a read error. The chain recombines TRBV7-7 with TRBJ2-1; D possibly uses TRBD1 or TRBD2 (5 bases each). Germline loops: CDR1 SSHAT, CDR2 FNYEAQ (reference sequence). The CDR3 runs 14 residues. CDR3 in amino acids: CASSIDGAYNEQFF. The DNA for the CDR3 is TGTGCTAGCAGTATAGACGGGGCATACAATGAGCAGTTCTTC.

J is TRBJ2-3 and V is TRBV14; D is unresolved. The germline CDR1 and CDR2 sequences are SGHDN and FVKESK. The CDR3 extends over 14 amino acids. The V and J ends lost 0 bases and 4 bases respectively, with 8 bases between them. This chain's CDR3 is CASSQDLPPDTQYF. The CDR3 nucleotides read TGTGCCAGCAGCCAAGATCTTCCCCCAGATACGCAGTATTTT.

CDR3: CASSLPGQGKETQYF. CDR3 DNA: TGCGCCAGCAGCTTACCGGGACAGGGGAAAGAGACCCAGTACTTC. The V gene is TRBV5-1, the J gene TRBJ2-5, with 10 bases identical to TRBD1. The CDR3 totals 15 residues. The trim removed 2 bases at V and 3 bases at J, leaving 4 bases unmatched. CDR1 SGHRS and CDR2 YFSETQ come from the germline V gene.

CDR3 nucleotide sequence: TGCGCCAGCAGCTTGGTCGGGGCAGGGGGCCCCTACGAGCAGTACTTC. This encodes CASSLVGAGGPYEQYF. The rearrangement joins TRBV5-1 to TRBJ2-7; 8 positions match TRBD1. The CDR3 extends over 16 amino acids. The J segment lost 2 bases and the V segment lost 0 bases, leaving 7 bases of the junction unmatched. Per germline, CDR1 SGHRS and CDR2 YFSETQ.

The chain couples TRBV11-2 to TRBJ2-3; D is perhaps TRBD1 or TRBD2 (5 bases each). The length of the CDR3 is 15 residues. Trimming left V 3 bases short and J 1 base short, with 11 bases between. Germline V lookup: CDR1 SGHAT, CDR2 FQNNGV. The CDR3 bases are TGTGCCAGCAGCTTCGGCCCGGGACGCACAGATACGCAGTATTTT. Residues: CASSFGPGRTDTQYF.

This clone has only one observation. V usage is TRBV6-1 and J usage is TRBJ1-4; the D gene is possibly TRBD1 (5 bases). CDR3 size: 13 residues. Per germline, CDR1 MNHNS and CDR2 SASEGT. Trimming stripped 8 bases from V and 10 bases from J, with 17 bases between. CDR3 nucleotides: TGTGCCAGCGGCCGCGAGGCGGGGGTAAAACTGTTTTTT. This codes for CASGREAGVKLFF.

The chain is built from TRBV6-5 and TRBJ2-7, with D perhaps TRBD1 or TRBD2 (5 bases each). The CDR3 length is 14 residues. Germline V gives CDR1 MNHEY, CDR2 SVGAGI. V shed 5 bases and J shed 0 bases, with 11 bases lying between them. CDR3 DNA sequence: TGTGCCAGCAGTCGAGGGGTAAGCTCCTACGAGCAGTACTTC. This translates into CASSRGVSSYEQYF.

This clone has just a few counts. The chain uses TRBV5-1 and TRBJ1-5; 9 nucleotides match TRBD1. The germline gives CDR1 SGHRS, CDR2 YFSETQ. Losses at the gene ends were 0 bases for V and 5 bases for J; bases not matched to a gene: 3. The CDR3 sequence is 15 residues long. The CDR3 DNA reads as TGCGCCAGCAGCTTGGGGGACAGGGACGATCAGCCCCAGCATTTT. This gives the protein CASSLGDRDDQPQHF. Full variable domain (rest looked up from reference TRBV5-1 and TRBJ1-5): KAGVTQTPRYLIKTRGQQVTLSCSPISGHRSVSWYQQTPGQGLQFLFEYFSETQRNKGNFPGRFSGRQFSNSRSEMNVSTLELGDSALYLCASSLGDRDDQPQHFGDGTRLSIL.

V is TRBV6-6 and J is TRBJ1-3; TRBD1 agrees at 7 bases. The CDR3 is 13 residues long. Losses at the gene ends were 6 bases for V and 7 bases for J; bases not matched to a gene: 6. The germline V gene has CDR1 MNHNY and CDR2 SVGAGI (reference sequence). The CDR3 region is CASRMGQPNTIYF. The CDR3 DNA reads as TGTGCCAGCAGGATGGGACAGCCCAACACCATATATTTT.

This chain connects TRBV18 to TRBJ2-7, with TRBD2 identical over 10 bases. The CDR3 has 16 amino acids. From germline, CDR1 is KGHSH and CDR2 LQKENI. V was pared by 4 bases and J by 0 bases, with 6 bases of the junction left unmatched. CDR3 loop: CASSRAPSGSSYEQYF. In DNA form, the CDR3 reads TGTGCCAGCTCACGTGCCCCTAGCGGGAGCTCCTACGAGCAGTACTTC.

The CDR3 reads CASSQDFGTSGRMGEQFF. The CDR3 coding sequence is TGCGCCAGCAGCCAAGATTTCGGGACTAGCGGGAGAATGGGTGAGCAGTTCTTC. The chain has TRBV4-1 and TRBJ2-1, with 14 nucleotides matching TRBD2. Germline CDR1 reads MGHRA; CDR2 reads YSYEKL. The CDR3 is 18 amino acids. V dropped 0 bases and J dropped 9; count of bases not matched to a gene: 10.

V is TRBV27 and J is TRBJ1-2; 8 bases are shared with TRBD1. The CDR3 is 16 amino acids. Germline values: CDR1 MNHEY, CDR2 SMNVEV (reference sequence). Trimming took 5 bases from V and 0 from J; bases not matched to a gene: 8. The CDR3 protein is CASSPDRGRSNYGYTF. The DNA of the CDR3 is TGTGCCAGCAGTCCCGACAGGGGACGGTCTAACTATGGCTACACCTTC.

V is TRBV7-2 and J is TRBJ2-7, with a possible D match to TRBD2 (6 bases). Trimming pared 4 bases from V and 2 bases from J, leaving 18 bases between. CDR1 SGHTA and CDR2 FQGNSA come from the germline V gene. This CDR3 has 16 residues. CDR3 protein: CASSSASGTFPYEQYF. Written as DNA, the CDR3 is TGTGCCAGCAGCTCTGCCTCCGGGACTTTCCCCTACGAGCAGTACTTC.

This rearrangement joins TRBV6-5 to TRBJ2-7; 7 nucleotides match TRBD1. Germline CDR1 is MNHEY and CDR2 is SVGAGI. The CDR3 runs to 15 residues. V was pared by 7 bases and J by 0 bases, with 9 bases of the junction left unmatched. The CDR3 DNA reads TGTGCCAGCAAAAACTCTCGGGACAGCTCCTACGAGCAGTACTTC. Translation gives CASKNSRDSSYEQYF.

This sequence joins TRBV23-1 and TRBJ1-5, with a possible D match to TRBD1 (5 bases). TRBV23-1 falls under the ORF class, with uncertain function. This CDR3 has 13 residues. The ends were cut back, 4 bases at V and 5 bases at J, with 9 bases in the middle. CDR3 loop: CASSPDIDQPQHF. The DNA for the CDR3 is TGCGCCAGCAGTCCGGACATCGATCAGCCCCAGCATTTT.

This clone appeared once. V usage is TRBV10-2 and J usage is TRBJ2-1; D is undetermined. With 4 bases removed from V and 7 bases from J, the gap between germline ends came to 5 bases. Per the germline V gene, CDR1 is WSHSY and CDR2 is SAAADI. The CDR3 contains 11 residues. Here the CDR3 DNA reads TGCGCCAGCAGTGTTGTAAATGAGCAGTTCTTC. Translated, it gives CASSVVNEQFF.

The gene calls are TRBV7-2 and TRBJ2-7, with D maybe TRBD2 (11 bases). V lost 4 bases, J lost 5 bases, and 30 bases lay in between. The CDR3 has 19 residues. CDR1 and CDR2 (germline): SGHTA, FQGNSA. In DNA form, the CDR3 reads TGTGCCAGCAGCTATGGGACAGGGGTTTCTAGCGGGAGGAGGCACGAGCAGTACTTC. Its translation: CASSYGTGVSSGRRHEQYF.

V gene TRBV7-2 combines with J gene TRBJ2-2; 12 positions match TRBD2. The CDR3 spans 18 residues. The V segment lost 7 bases and the J segment 0 bases; nucleotides outside the gene matches: 9. Germline CDR1 reads SGHTA; CDR2 reads FQGNSA. This CDR3 is CASIPASGRAANTGELFF. The DNA for the CDR3 is TGTGCCAGCATCCCCGCTAGCGGGAGGGCCGCGAACACCGGGGAGCTGTTTTTT.